A selection of T cell receptor beta chains follows, all from one sample in a study of blood T cell repertoires in COVID-19. Sequencing was performed with immunoSEQ multiplex PCR; in TCRdb, only in-frame clones are kept and a portion is missing. Seen here are more than 300,000 clones, under 90% observed once, and the top ten hold roughly a tenth. The specimen sequenced was PBMCs or T cells enriched from blood (not recorded which). The receptors here all came from a woman younger than 35 who had recovered from COVID-19. Both conserved end residues are part of each CDR3. A D gene is named only where the DNA matches it firmly. A clone size is listed for some rows: how often the clone was seen (once, few, many), or a class if it is expanded.

CDR3nt,CDR3aa,d_gene,abundance,j_gene,v_gene
TGTGCCATCAGTGAGCATGGACAGGGGGGATCTGAAGCTTTCTTT,CAISEHGQGGSEAFF,TRBD1,-,TRBJ1-1,TRBV10-3
TGTGCCAGCAAACTCGGACAGGGGGCTGGCTACACCTTC,CASKLGQGAGYTF,TRBD1,-,TRBJ1-2,TRBV12-3/TRBV12-4
TGCAGCGTCAGGACAGGGGAAGGGGCCCAGTACTTC,CSVRTGEGAQYF,TRBD1,-,TRBJ2-5,TRBV29-1
TGTGCCAGCCACTTCCAGGTTTCTGAAGCTTTCTTT,CASHFQVSEAFF,-,-,TRBJ1-1,TRBV2
TGTGCCAGCAGCTTAATGGGCGCGGGCTCCTACAATGAGCAGTTCTTC,CASSLMGAGSYNEQFF,-,-,TRBJ2-1,TRBV7-9
TGTGCCAGCAGCTTGGCCCAGGAAAAAGAGACCCAGTACTTC,CASSLAQEKETQYF,-,-,TRBJ2-5,TRBV13
TGTGCCAGCAGTTCGTTCAATCAGCCCCAGCATTTT,CASSSFNQPQHF,-,-,TRBJ1-5,TRBV6-5
TGTGCATCCTTAGCGGGGGGATCCTACGAGCAGTACTTC,CASLAGGSYEQYF,TRBD2,-,TRBJ2-7,TRBV7-9
TGTGCCAGTAGTATAGTTGGGCCCGGCTTCTTACCCACCTTC,CASSIVGPGFLPTF,-,-,TRBJ1-2,TRBV19
TGTGCCATCAGTGAGTCGAACTTAAGAGACTCCCAAGAGACCCAGTACTTC,CAISESNLRDSQETQYF,-,-,TRBJ2-5,TRBV10-3
TGTGCCAGCAGCCATATACAGGGATTGGGCACCGGGGAGCTGTTTTTT,CASSHIQGLGTGELFF,-,-,TRBJ2-2,TRBV5-5
TGCAGTGCTAGTTATCCCAGCGACCAGACCTACGAGCAGTACTTC,CSASYPSDQTYEQYF,-,-,TRBJ2-7,TRBV20-1
TGTGCCAGTAGTAGCCGGGACAGAGGCCTTCTGAACACTGAAGCTTTCTTT,CASSSRDRGLLNTEAFF,TRBD1,few,TRBJ1-1,TRBV19
TGTGCCAGCAGTTTAGGGGCATATCAGCCCCAGCATTTT,CASSLGAYQPQHF,-,-,TRBJ1-5,TRBV12-3/TRBV12-4
TGCGCCAGCAGCTTTAACAGCGGGAGGAACACTGAAGCTTTCTTT,CASSFNSGRNTEAFF,-,-,TRBJ1-1,TRBV5-1
TGTGCCAGCAGCTTAACCGCCGTCGACGCAGGGGGGACCCAGTACTTC,CASSLTAVDAGGTQYF,TRBD1,-,TRBJ2-5,TRBV7-8
TGTGCCTATCAGTGGAACACTGAAGCTTTCTTT,CAYQWNTEAFF,-,-,TRBJ1-1,TRBV30
TGTGCCAGCAGCGTAGACCCGGGACAGGGAGGGTATGAGCAGTTCTTC,CASSVDPGQGGYEQFF,TRBD1,-,TRBJ2-1,TRBV9
TGCAGTGCCCCGGAGGTAGATACGCAGTATTTT,CSAPEVDTQYF,-,few,TRBJ2-3,TRBV20-1
TGTGCCAGCAGTGAAGGCGGGGTTAGGACCGGGGAGCTGTTTTTT,CASSEGGVRTGELFF,-,-,TRBJ2-2,TRBV2
TGTGCCAGCAGTCCTCACAGGGGGGAGTATAGCAATCAGCCCCAGCATTTT,CASSPHRGEYSNQPQHF,TRBD1,-,TRBJ1-5,TRBV27
TGCGCCAGCAGCCCAGACTCCGGGACAGGGTTGGAGCAGTACTTC,CASSPDSGTGLEQYF,TRBD1,-,TRBJ2-7,TRBV5-1
TGTGCCAGCAGCTCGGGACTAGCGGGGGGGTCCGAGCAGTACTTC,CASSSGLAGGSEQYF,TRBD2,-,TRBJ2-7,TRBV7-2